This TCR beta chain was retrieved from a study of a mutant IDH1 vaccine in newly diagnosed glioma. This table comes from immunoSEQ multiplex PCR, and its TCRdb copy is limited to in-frame clones, with some not included. The sample records about 24,000 clones, roughly 78% being singletons. Time point denoted: week 11, during vaccination. Topical imiquimod accompanied each vaccine dose, which consisted of 300 ug of mutant IDH1 20-mer peptide. Note on this clone: Its specificity is unknown.

Germline CDR1 is MDHEN and CDR2 is SYDVKM. The CDR3 has 14 residues. Trimming removed 3 bases at V and 1 base at J, with 8 bases between. The TCR sequence derives from a man aged 40-49 years with glioma. The specimen was PBMCs, collected from a glioma patient whose treatment included an IDH1 peptide vaccine. This chain joins TRBV28 and TRBJ2-3; the D is unclear. CDR3 DNA sequence: TGTGCCAGCAGTTTTGTGGCGGGCACAGATACGCAGTATTTT. Translating gives CASSFVAGTDTQYF.